This T cell receptor (beta chain) was profiled in a study of cytomegalovirus exposure and HLA in healthy donors. Study details: Early released data had about 85 million unique TCRs, all coming from HLA-typed donors.

It was with 60 Vbeta and 13 Jbeta primers that the PCR ran. Here immunoSEQ multiplex PCR was the method, and the copy in TCRdb shows in-frame clones only, minus some. The sample holds some 160,000 clones, around 77% seen once. Findings and limits, study-wide: Per published reports, the classifier diagnosed cytomegalovirus status with high specificity and sensitivity. Researchers reportedly found TCR beta sequences accurately predicted most subjects' HLA-A and HLA-B alleles. It was confirmed in vitro that a few of the CMV-associated chains were specific for CMV antigens.

About this clone: Its specificity is unknown.

This CDR3 comprises 13 residues. Germline V CDR1 and CDR2: SGDLS, YYNGEE. The ends were cut back, 5 bases at V and 4 bases at J, with 12 bases in the middle. V usage is TRBV9 and J usage is TRBJ1-2, with D uncertain. Sample: PBMCs. This clonotype originated in a woman in her thirties in good health and CMV-seronegative. CDR3 bases: TGTGCCAGCAGTGCTACTGGGCCCTATGGCTACACCTTC. It specifies CASSATGPYGYTF. The whole variable domain, filled in from reference TRBV9 and TRBJ1-2, reads DSGVTQTPKHLITATGQRVTLRCSPRSGDLSVYWYQQSLDQGLQFLIQYYNGEERAKGNILERFSAQQFPDLHSELNLSSLELGDSALYFCASSATGPYGYTFGSGTRLTVV.